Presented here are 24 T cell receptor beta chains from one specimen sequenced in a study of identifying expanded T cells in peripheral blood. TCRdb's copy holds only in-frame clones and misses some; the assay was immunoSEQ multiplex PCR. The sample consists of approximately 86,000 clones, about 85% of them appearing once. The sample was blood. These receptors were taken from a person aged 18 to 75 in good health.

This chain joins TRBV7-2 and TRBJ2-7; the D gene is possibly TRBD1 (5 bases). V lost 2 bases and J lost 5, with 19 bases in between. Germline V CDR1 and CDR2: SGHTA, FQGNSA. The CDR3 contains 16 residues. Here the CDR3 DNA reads TGTGCCAGCAGCTTACCCCAGGGAAATAAACCGAACGAGCAGTACTTC. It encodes CASSLPQGNKPNEQYF.

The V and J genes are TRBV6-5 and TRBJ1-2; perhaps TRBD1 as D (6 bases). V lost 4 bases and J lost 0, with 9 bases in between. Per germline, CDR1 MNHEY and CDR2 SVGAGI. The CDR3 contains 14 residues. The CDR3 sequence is CASSSGDTNYGYTF. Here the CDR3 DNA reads TGTGCCAGCAGTTCAGGGGATACTAACTATGGCTACACCTTC.

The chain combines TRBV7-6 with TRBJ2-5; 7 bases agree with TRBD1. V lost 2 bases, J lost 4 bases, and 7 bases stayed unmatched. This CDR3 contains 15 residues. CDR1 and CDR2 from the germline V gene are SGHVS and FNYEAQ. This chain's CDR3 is CASSLRLRGPETQYF. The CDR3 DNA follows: TGTGCCAGCAGCTTAAGACTTAGGGGGCCAGAGACCCAGTACTTC.

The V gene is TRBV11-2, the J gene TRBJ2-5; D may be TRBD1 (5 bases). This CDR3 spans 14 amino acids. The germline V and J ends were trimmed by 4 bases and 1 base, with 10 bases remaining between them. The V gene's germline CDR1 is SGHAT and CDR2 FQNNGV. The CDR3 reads CASSYNRPQETQYF. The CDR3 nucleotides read TGTGCCAGCAGCTACAACAGGCCCCAAGAGACCCAGTACTTC.

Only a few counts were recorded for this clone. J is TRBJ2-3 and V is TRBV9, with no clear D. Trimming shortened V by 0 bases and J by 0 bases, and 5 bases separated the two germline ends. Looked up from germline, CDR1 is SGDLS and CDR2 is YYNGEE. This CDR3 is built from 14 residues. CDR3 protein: CASSVGESTDTQYF. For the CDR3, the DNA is TGTGCCAGCAGCGTAGGGGAAAGCACAGATACGCAGTATTTT.

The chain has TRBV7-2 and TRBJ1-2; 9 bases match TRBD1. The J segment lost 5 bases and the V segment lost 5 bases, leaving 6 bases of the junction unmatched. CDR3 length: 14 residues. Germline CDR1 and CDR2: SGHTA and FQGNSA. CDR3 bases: TGTGCCAGCAGCCCAGGGACAGGGATTTATGGCTACACCTTC. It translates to CASSPGTGIYGYTF. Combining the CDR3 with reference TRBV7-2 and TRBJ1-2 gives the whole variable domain GAGVSQSPSNKVTEKGKDVELRCDPISGHTALYWYRQSLGQGLEFLIYFQGNSAPDKSGLPSDRFSAERTGGSVSTLTIQRTQQEDSAVYLCASSPGTGIYGYTFGSGTRLTVV.

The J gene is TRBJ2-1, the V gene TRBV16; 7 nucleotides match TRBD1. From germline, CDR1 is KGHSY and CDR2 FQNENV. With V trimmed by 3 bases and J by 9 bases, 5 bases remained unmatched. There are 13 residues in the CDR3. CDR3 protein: CASSQVGTVEQFF. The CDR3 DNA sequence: TGTGCCAGCAGCCAGGTCGGGACAGTTGAGCAGTTCTTC.

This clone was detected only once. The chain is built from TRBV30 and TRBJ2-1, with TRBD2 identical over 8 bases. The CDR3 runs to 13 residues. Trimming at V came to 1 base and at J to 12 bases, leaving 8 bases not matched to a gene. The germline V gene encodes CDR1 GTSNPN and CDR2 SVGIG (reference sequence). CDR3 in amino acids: CAWSDGGARMQFF. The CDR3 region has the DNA TGTGCCTGGAGTGACGGGGGGGCTCGAATGCAGTTCTTC.

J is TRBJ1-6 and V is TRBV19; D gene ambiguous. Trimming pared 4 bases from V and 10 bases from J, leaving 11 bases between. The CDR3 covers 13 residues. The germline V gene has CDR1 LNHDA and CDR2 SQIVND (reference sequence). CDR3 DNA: TGTGCCAGTAGTACTGGGGAAATCTCACCCCTCCACTTT. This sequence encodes CASSTGEISPLHF. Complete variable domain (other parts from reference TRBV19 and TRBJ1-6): DGGITQSPKYLFRKEGQNVTLSCEQNLNHDAMYWYRQDPGQGLRLIYYSQIVNDFQKGDIAEGYSVSREKKESFPLTVTSAQKNPTAFYLCASSTGEISPLHFGNGTRLTVT.

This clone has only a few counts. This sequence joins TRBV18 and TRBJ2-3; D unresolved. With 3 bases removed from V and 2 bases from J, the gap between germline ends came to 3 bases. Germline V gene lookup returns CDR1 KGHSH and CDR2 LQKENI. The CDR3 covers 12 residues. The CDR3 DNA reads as TGTGCCAGCTCACCTTACACAGATACGCAGTATTTT. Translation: CASSPYTDTQYF.

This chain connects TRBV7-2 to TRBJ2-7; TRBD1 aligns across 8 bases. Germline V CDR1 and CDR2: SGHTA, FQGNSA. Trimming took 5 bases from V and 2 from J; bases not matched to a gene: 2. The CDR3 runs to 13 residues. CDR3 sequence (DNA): TGTGCCAGCAGCGTGGACAGGGCCTACGAGCAGTACTTC. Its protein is CASSVDRAYEQYF.

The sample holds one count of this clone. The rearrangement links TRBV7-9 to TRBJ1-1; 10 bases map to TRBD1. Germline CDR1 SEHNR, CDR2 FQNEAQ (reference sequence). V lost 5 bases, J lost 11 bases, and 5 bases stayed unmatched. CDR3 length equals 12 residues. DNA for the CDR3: TGTGCCAGCAGCGAGACAGGGGGCAGGGCTTTCTTT. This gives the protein CASSETGGRAFF.

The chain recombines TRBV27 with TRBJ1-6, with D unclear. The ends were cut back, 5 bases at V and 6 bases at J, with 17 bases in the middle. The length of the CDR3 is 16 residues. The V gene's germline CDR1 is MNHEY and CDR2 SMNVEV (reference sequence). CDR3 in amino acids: CASSPLSVGGNSPLHF. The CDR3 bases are TGTGCCAGCAGTCCCCTTTCGGTGGGAGGTAATTCACCCCTCCACTTT.

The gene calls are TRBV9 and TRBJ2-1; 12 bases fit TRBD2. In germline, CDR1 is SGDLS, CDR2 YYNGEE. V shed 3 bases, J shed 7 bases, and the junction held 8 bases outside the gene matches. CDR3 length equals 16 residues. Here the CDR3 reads CASSDRIGLAGNEQFF. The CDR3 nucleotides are TGTGCCAGCAGCGATCGAATCGGACTAGCGGGAAATGAGCAGTTCTTC. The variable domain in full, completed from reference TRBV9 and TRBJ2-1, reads DSGVTQTPKHLITATGQRVTLRCSPRSGDLSVYWYQQSLDQGLQFLIQYYNGEERAKGNILERFSAQQFPDLHSELNLSSLELGDSALYFCASSDRIGLAGNEQFFGPGTRLTVL.

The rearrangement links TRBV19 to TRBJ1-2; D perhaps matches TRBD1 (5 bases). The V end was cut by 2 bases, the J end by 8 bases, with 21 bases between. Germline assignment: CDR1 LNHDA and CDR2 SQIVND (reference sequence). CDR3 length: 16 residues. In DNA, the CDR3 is TGTGCCAGTAGTATATCCCACGTGGGGGGTCTACGGGGCTACACCTTC. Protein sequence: CASSISHVGGLRGYTF. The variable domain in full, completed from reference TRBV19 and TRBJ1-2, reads DGGITQSPKYLFRKEGQNVTLSCEQNLNHDAMYWYRQDPGQGLRLIYYSQIVNDFQKGDIAEGYSVSREKKESFPLTVTSAQKNPTAFYLCASSISHVGGLRGYTFGSGTRLTVV.

DNA for the CDR3: TGTGCCACCAACCAGTGGGCGGCAAATCAGCCCCAGCATTTT. Residues: CATNQWAANQPQHF. The chain combines TRBV15 with TRBJ1-5; D is undetermined. Germline-derived CDR1 and CDR2 are LNHNV and YYDKDF (reference sequence). This CDR3 spans 14 amino acids. V was shortened by 7 bases and J by 4 bases, with 14 bases between the two germline ends.

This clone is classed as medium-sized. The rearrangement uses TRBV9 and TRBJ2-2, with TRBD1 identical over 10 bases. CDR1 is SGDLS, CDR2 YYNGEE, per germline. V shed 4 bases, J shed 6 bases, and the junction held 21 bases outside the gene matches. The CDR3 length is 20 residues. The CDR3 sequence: CASSSRPRDRGLGSAGELFF. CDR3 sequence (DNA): TGTGCCAGCAGCTCGCGGCCTCGGGACAGGGGTTTGGGTTCGGCCGGGGAGCTGTTTTTT.

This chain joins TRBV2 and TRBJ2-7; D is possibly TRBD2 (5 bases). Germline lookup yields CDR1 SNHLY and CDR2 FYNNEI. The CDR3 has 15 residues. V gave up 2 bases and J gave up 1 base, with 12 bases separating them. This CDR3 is CASSESGIASYEQYF. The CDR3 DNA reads TGTGCCAGCAGTGAATCGGGGATCGCGTCCTACGAGCAGTACTTC.

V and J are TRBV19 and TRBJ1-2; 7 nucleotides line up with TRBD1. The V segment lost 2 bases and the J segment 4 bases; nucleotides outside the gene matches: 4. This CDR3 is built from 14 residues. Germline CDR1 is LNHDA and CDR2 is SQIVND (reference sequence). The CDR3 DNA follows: TGTGCCAGTAGTATACAGGGGGTTTCCTATGGCTACACCTTC. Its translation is CASSIQGVSYGYTF.

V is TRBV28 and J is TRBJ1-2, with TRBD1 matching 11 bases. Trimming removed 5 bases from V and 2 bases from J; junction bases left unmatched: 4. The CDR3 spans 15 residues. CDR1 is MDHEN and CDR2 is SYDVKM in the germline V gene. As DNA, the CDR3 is TGTGCCAGCAGTGGGTGGGACAGGGGGAACTATGGCTACACCTTC. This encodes CASSGWDRGNYGYTF.

CDR3 DNA: TGTGCCAGCAGTGCCGACGGACCTACCTACGAGCAGTACTTC. This encodes CASSADGPTYEQYF. The J gene is TRBJ2-7, the V gene TRBV6-1; D gene ambiguous. The V gene's germline CDR1 is MNHNS and CDR2 SASEGT. Trimming removed 4 bases from V and 2 bases from J, with 12 bases in between. This CDR3 has 14 amino acids.

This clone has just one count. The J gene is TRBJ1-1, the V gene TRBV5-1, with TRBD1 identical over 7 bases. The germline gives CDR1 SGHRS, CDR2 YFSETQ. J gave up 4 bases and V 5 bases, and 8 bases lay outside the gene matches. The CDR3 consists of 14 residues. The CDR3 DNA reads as TGCGCCAGCAGGGAGGGGGCGAGTAGCACTGAAGCTTTCTTT. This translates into CASREGASSTEAFF.

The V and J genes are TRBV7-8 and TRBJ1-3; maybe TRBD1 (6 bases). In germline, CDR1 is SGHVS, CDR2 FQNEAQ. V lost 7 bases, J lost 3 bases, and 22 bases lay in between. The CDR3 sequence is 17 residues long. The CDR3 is CASNPGGRVRGGNTIYF. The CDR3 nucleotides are TGTGCCAGCAACCCCGGGGGGCGGGTGAGAGGTGGAAACACCATATATTTT. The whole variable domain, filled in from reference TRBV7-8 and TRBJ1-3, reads GAGVSQSPRYKVAKRGQDVALRCDPISGHVSLFWYQQALGQGPEFLTYFQNEAQLDKSGLPSDRFFAERPEGSVSTLKIQRTQQEDSAVYLCASNPGGRVRGGNTIYFGEGSWLTVV.

The CDR3 loop is CASRNNRNYEQYF. The CDR3 bases are TGTGCCAGCCGAAATAACAGGAACTACGAGCAGTACTTC. This rearrangement joins TRBV6-1 to TRBJ2-7; a possible D gene is TRBD1 (5 bases). The V gene's germline CDR1 is MNHNS and CDR2 SASEGT. V was cut by 8 bases and J by 3 bases, with 14 bases left in between. This CDR3 has 13 residues.